The sequence of this T cell receptor beta chain was determined in a study of shared clonotypes between healthy human individuals. Study-level results: Researchers sampled only blood; tissue repertoires likely differ. Naive subsets typically showed greater estimated richness than memory subsets. Clonotypes which were not shared had lower generation probabilities than clonotypes that all four donors shared.

Original handling: Junction-only immunoSEQ data arrived without quality scores, meaning filtering differed. TCRdb's copy holds only in-frame clones and misses some; the assay was immunoSEQ multiplex PCR. The D gene and trimming were derived from the DNA, and the V and J assignments and clone size from that table. The repertoire holds roughly 1,100,000 clones, with approximately 68% as singletons. This clone has just a few counts. The antigen is not known. The V gene end was trimmed by 4 bases and the J gene end by 0 bases; junction bases not matched to a gene: 5. Germline CDR1 and CDR2: MNHNS and SASEGT. CDR3 length equals 16 residues.

This clonotype originated in a man between 18 and 29 years old in good health. V gene TRBV6-1 combines with J gene TRBJ1-1, with 10 bases aligning to TRBD1. Sequencing was done on a sample of memory CD4+ T cells sorted from blood. The subset denotes: CD45RA-negative fraction. The CDR3 region has the DNA TGTGCCAGCAGTGCGACAGGGGGCTGGATGAACACTGAAGCTTTCTTT. This gives the protein CASSATGGWMNTEAFF.